This TCR beta chain was sequenced in a study of blood T cell repertoires in COVID-19. Whole-study context: Some COVID-19 samples were acute and others convalescent; all came from the United States, Italy and Spain. In each case, the material was cDNA or gDNA derived from T cells, B-cell-depleted T cells, or PBMCs.

In regard to this clone: The sample holds other DNA sequences that translate to the same CDR3.

In the authors' methods: By means of reference gene primer amplification, nucleated cell counts were estimated. Produced via immunoSEQ multiplex PCR; TCRdb's table is partial and in-frame only. The V and J calls and clone size are taken from that table; D and trimming were inferred from the DNA. The repertoire has 140,000 to 150,000 clones, 70% to 90% of them found once; the top ten carry more than 2%. Germline CDR1 reads MDHEN; CDR2 reads SYDVKM. With V trimmed by 6 bases and J by 2 bases, 3 bases remained unmatched. The CDR3 runs 13 residues. Sequenced sample: peripheral blood. This sequence was found in a human donor with acute or convalescent COVID-19. The donor label of this sample is uncertain. The rearrangement joins TRBV28 to TRBJ1-2; 7 bases match TRBD1. In DNA, the CDR3 is TGTGCCAGCAGCCAGGACAGGAACTATGGCTACACCTTC. Residues: CASSQDRNYGYTF.